This T cell receptor beta chain was recorded in a study of CD8 T cells in Susac syndrome. V lost 4 bases and J lost 10; bases outside the gene matches: 8. Germline CDR1 reads SEHNR; CDR2 reads FQNEAQ (reference sequence). This CDR3 has 15 amino acids. With random hexamers, reverse transcription was performed on 0.5 to 1 ug of RNA. The immunoSEQ assay covered 54 Vbeta and 13 Jbeta segments for CDR3. TCRdb recomputed calls from the immunoSEQ multiplex PCR reads with MiXCR, one row per CDR3 protein. The table records around 100,000 distinct CDR3 sequences, roughly 96% of them present only once. Details on this clonotype: Its antigen is as yet unknown.

CD8+ and CD4+ T cells from blood underwent TCR beta sequencing, which was carried out in a high-throughput format. Study-level findings and limits: The authors found 15 to 20 Susac-specific public clones in total CD8+ repertoires and roughly 5 in CD8+ TEMRA repertoires. The greatest CD8+ clonal expansion in Susac occurred in TEMRA cells and in active patients.

This chain joins TRBV7-9 and TRBJ2-1; 12 bases map to TRBD2. This TCR was sampled from a human donor with Susac syndrome. Sequencing was carried out using CD8+ T cells from PBMCs. The CDR3 nucleotides are TGTGCCAGCAGCTCCCTAGCGGGGGGGCCGCGAGAGCAGTTCTTC. This gives the protein CASSSLAGGPREQFF.